The 27 T cell receptor beta chains given below trace back to one sample, sequenced in a study of cytomegalovirus exposure and HLA in healthy donors. It was with 60 Vbeta and 13 Jbeta primers that the PCR ran. This table comes from immunoSEQ multiplex PCR, and its TCRdb copy is limited to in-frame clones, with some not included. The sample has 200,000 or so clones, roughly 80% seen once; the top ten hold 15% to 17%. Sequenced: PBMCs. The receptors were sampled from a man aged 35 to 55 in good health and CMV-seronegative.

The chain employs TRBV6-6 and TRBJ2-5; 9 bases match TRBD1. TRBJ2-7 matches the DNA end more closely, so the J call is doubtful. Germline-derived CDR1 and CDR2 are MNHNY and SVGAGI (reference sequence). The CDR3 is 16 residues long. The CDR3 is CASSYPSGQGTYEQYF. The CDR3 coding sequence is TGTGCCAGCAGTTACCCGTCGGGACAGGGCACCTACGAGCAGTACTTC.

The V and J genes are TRBV7-8 and TRBJ2-1; D may be TRBD1 (5 bases). The CDR3 contains 15 residues. V gave up 5 bases and J gave up 6 bases, with 17 bases separating them. The germline gives CDR1 SGHVS, CDR2 FQNEAQ. CDR3 nucleotide sequence: TGTGCCAGCAGCCCTCGCCAGGGCCCCTCCAATGAGCAGTTCTTC. Its protein is CASSPRQGPSNEQFF.

V gene TRBV5-1 combines with J gene TRBJ2-5, with TRBD1 matching 8 bases. Germline V CDR1 and CDR2: SGHRS, YFSETQ. The CDR3 is 13 residues long. V trimming: 4 bases; J trimming: 4 bases; junction bases outside the gene matches: 3. For the CDR3, the DNA is TGCGCCAGCAGCCAGGACAGGGTAGAGACCCAGTACTTC. It codes for CASSQDRVETQYF.

V and J are TRBV5-1 and TRBJ1-1; 9 bases are a match to TRBD1. CDR3 length: 16 amino acids. Trimming removed 4 bases from V and 0 bases from J; junction bases left unmatched: 7. The germline V gene encodes CDR1 SGHRS and CDR2 YFSETQ. The CDR3 coding sequence is TGCGCCAGCAGCCCCGACAGGGGGGCTCTGAACACTGAAGCTTTCTTT. Its protein is CASSPDRGALNTEAFF. Based on the CDR3 plus reference TRBV5-1 and TRBJ1-1, the full variable domain is KAGVTQTPRYLIKTRGQQVTLSCSPISGHRSVSWYQQTPGQGLQFLFEYFSETQRNKGNFPGRFSGRQFSNSRSEMNVSTLELGDSALYLCASSPDRGALNTEAFFGQGTRLTVV.

Only a few counts were recorded for this clone. The genes are TRBV7-9 and TRBJ2-7; 9 bases agree with TRBD1. The CDR3 spans 15 residues. The V gene end was trimmed by 3 bases and the J gene end by 4 bases; junction bases not matched to a gene: 7. CDR1 and CDR2 from the germline V gene are SEHNR and FQNEAQ (reference sequence). The DNA of the CDR3 is TGTGCCAGCAGCTTGGACAGGGGTCCAACATACGAGCAGTACTTC. It encodes CASSLDRGPTYEQYF. Full variable domain (rest looked up from reference TRBV7-9 and TRBJ2-7): DTGVSQNPRHKITKRGQNVTFRCDPISEHNRLYWYRQTLGQGPEFLTYFQNEAQLEKSRLLSDRFSAERPKGSFSTLEIQRTEQGDSAMYLCASSLDRGPTYEQYFGPGTRLTVT.

The chain links TRBV28 to TRBJ1-1, with 7 bases that match TRBD1. The germline V gene encodes CDR1 MDHEN and CDR2 SYDVKM. The CDR3 loop spans 19 amino acids. With V trimmed by 7 bases and J by 0 bases, 20 bases remained unmatched. CDR3 region: CASNDPGGNSNYMNTEAFF. The CDR3 nucleotides read TGTGCCAGCAACGATCCAGGGGGAAATTCCAACTATATGAACACTGAAGCTTTCTTT.

The J gene is TRBJ1-1, the V gene TRBV5-6; possibly TRBD1 for D (5 bases). Germline values: CDR1 SGHDT, CDR2 YYEEEE. The CDR3 is made up of 14 amino acids. Trimming stripped 0 bases from V and 5 bases from J, with 11 bases between. The CDR3 region has the DNA TGTGCCAGCAGCTTGGCCTGGGGGGGGACTGAAGCTTTCTTT. It specifies CASSLAWGGTEAFF.

J is TRBJ1-2 and V is TRBV27; no firm D call. V was cut by 7 bases and J by 4 bases, with 19 bases left in between. Germline V gene data show CDR1 as MNHEY and CDR2 as SMNVEV (reference sequence). CDR3 length: 15 amino acids. The DNA for the CDR3 is TGTGCCAGCAAGTCACCGAGTGCGGGAACCTATGGCTACACCTTC. Its protein is CASKSPSAGTYGYTF.

This clone was detected a few times. The V gene is TRBV2, the J gene TRBJ1-6; D is perhaps TRBD1 (5 bases). This CDR3 comprises 15 residues. Germline V gene lookup returns CDR1 SNHLY and CDR2 FYNNEI. Between the trimmed V and J ends, which lost 1 base and 10 bases, there was a span of 14 bases. CDR3 nucleotide sequence: TGTGCCAGCAGTGAAGAGGCAGGGCCCGCATCACCCCTCCACTTT. The encoded protein is CASSEEAGPASPLHF.

The V gene is TRBV18, the J gene TRBJ1-3; 7 positions agree with TRBD1. V dropped 0 bases and J dropped 1; count of bases not matched to a gene: 3. The CDR3 runs to 16 residues. Germline V gives CDR1 KGHSH, CDR2 LQKENI. CDR3 loop: CASSPPGRGSGNTIYF. The CDR3 DNA is TGTGCCAGCTCACCACCTGGCAGGGGGTCTGGAAACACCATATATTTT.

Only one count was recorded for this clone. The J gene is TRBJ1-4, the V gene TRBV9; D gene unclear. The CDR3 runs to 15 residues. The germline V gene encodes CDR1 SGDLS and CDR2 YYNGEE. Trimming cost V 4 bases and J 3 bases, with 13 bases left between them. In DNA form, the CDR3 reads TGTGCCAGCAGCCATGGCTCCGGGGCTAATGAAAAACTGTTTTTT. This sequence encodes CASSHGSGANEKLFF.

This clone was observed a handful of times. This chain uses TRBV2 with TRBJ1-1; D remains unclear. The V end was cut by 8 bases, the J end by 6 bases, with 16 bases between. The CDR3 has 13 residues. CDR1 SNHLY and CDR2 FYNNEI come from the germline V gene. CDR3 nucleotide sequence: TGTGCCAGCTCCTCGGCGGGGTATGCTGAAGCTTTCTTT. Translation: CASSSAGYAEAFF.

In regard to this clone: Mismatch with germline at one junction end may stem from a read error. The chain links TRBV7-9 to TRBJ1-6; tentatively, D is TRBD1 (5 bases). Germline loops: CDR1 SEHNR, CDR2 FQNEAQ (reference sequence). The CDR3 totals 15 residues. The chain's CDR3 is CSSSFGGTGNSPLHF. The CDR3 DNA reads as TGTTCCAGCAGCTTCGGCGGGACTGGCAATTCACCCCTCCACTTT.

This clone was picked up a small number of times. Other nucleotide sequences from this sample produce the same CDR3. This chain connects TRBV20-1 to TRBJ2-7; D might be TRBD1 (6 bases). The CDR3 sequence is 11 residues long. CDR1 and CDR2 (germline): DFQATT, SNEGSKA (reference sequence). Trimming left V 6 bases short and J 4 bases short, with 10 bases between. The CDR3 protein is CSATTGYEQYF. CDR3 coding DNA: TGCAGTGCAACCACAGGGTACGAGCAGTACTTC.

The CDR3 sequence is CASSLETGIGGELFF. As DNA, the CDR3 is TGTGCCAGCAGCTTAGAAACAGGGATAGGCGGGGAGCTGTTTTTT. The rearrangement links TRBV7-2 to TRBJ2-2, with TRBD1 as a possible D gene (6 bases). This CDR3 comprises 15 residues. Germline V gives CDR1 SGHTA, CDR2 FQGNSA. V lost 1 base and J lost 7, with 13 bases in between.

V usage is TRBV7-3 and J usage is TRBJ1-4; 10 bases are a match to TRBD1. CDR1 SGHTA and CDR2 FQGTGA come from the germline V gene. The V and J ends lost 5 bases and 7 bases, in that order; junction bases with no gene match: 7. This CDR3 contains 15 residues. The CDR3 spells CASSPMDRGTEKLFF. In DNA form, the CDR3 reads TGTGCCAGCAGCCCAATGGACAGGGGGACTGAAAAACTGTTTTTT.

The chain couples TRBV15 to TRBJ2-2; TRBD1 might be the D (5 bases). Per germline, CDR1 LNHNV and CDR2 YYDKDF (reference sequence). There are 15 residues in the CDR3. V was cut by 0 bases and J by 5 bases, with 10 bases left in between. CDR3 protein: CATSRDRVRTGELFF. For the CDR3, the DNA is TGTGCCACCAGCAGAGACAGGGTACGGACCGGGGAGCTGTTTTTT.

The chain joins TRBV27 to TRBJ1-3; a possible D gene is TRBD1 (6 bases). CDR1 and CDR2 (germline): MNHEY, SMNVEV (reference sequence). This CDR3 spans 16 amino acids. With 2 bases removed from V and 2 bases from J, the gap between germline ends came to 13 bases. The CDR3 loop reads CASSLRGALPGNTIYF. Written as DNA, the CDR3 is TGTGCCAGCAGTTTACGGGGGGCGCTTCCTGGAAACACCATATATTTT.

The table lists this clone with a few counts. The chain uses TRBV2 and TRBJ2-1; 10 nucleotides match TRBD2. This CDR3 has 15 residues. Germline assignment: CDR1 SNHLY and CDR2 FYNNEI. Germline trimming cut 4 bases from V and 7 bases from J; bases unmatched to any gene: 7. The CDR3 nucleotides are TGTGCCAGCAGTGGAGGACTAGCGGAAGGAAATGAGCAGTTCTTC. Translating gives CASSGGLAEGNEQFF. Filled out from reference TRBV2 and TRBJ2-1, the complete variable domain reads EPEVTQTPSHQVTQMGQEVILRCVPISNHLYFYWYRQILGQKVEFLVSFYNNEISEKSEIFDDQFSVERPDGSNFTLKIRSTKLEDSAMYFCASSGGLAEGNEQFFGPGTRLTVL.

The chain combines TRBV15 with TRBJ2-7; unclear D gene. V was clipped by 0 bases and J by 0 bases, with 12 bases between them. Per germline, CDR1 LNHNV and CDR2 YYDKDF (reference sequence). The CDR3 sequence is 16 residues long. As DNA, the CDR3 is TGTGCCACCAGCAGAGATCTGAGGAGTTACTCCTACGAGCAGTACTTC. Translated: CATSRDLRSYSYEQYF.

As for this clone: Other nucleotide sequences in the sample specify the same CDR3. The rearrangement uses TRBV29-1 and TRBJ1-3, with D unclear. Trimming took off 3 bases at V and 1 base at J, with 4 bases between the two ends. The CDR3 has 12 amino acids. The germline CDR1 and CDR2 sequences are SQVTM and ANQGSEA. CDR3 bases: TGCAGCGTTGAGGAGTCTGGAAACACCATATATTTT. As protein: CSVEESGNTIYF.

This clone was counted a single time. The V call is TRBV5-8, the J call TRBJ1-5, with 8 bases aligning to TRBD1. This CDR3 has 14 residues. Germline assignment: CDR1 SGHTS and CDR2 YDEGEE. Trimming cost V 6 bases and J 3 bases; bases outside gene matches: 5. CDR3: CASTRQGNNQPQHF. The CDR3, as DNA: TGTGCCAGCACCCGACAGGGGAACAATCAGCCCCAGCATTTT.

This rearrangement joins TRBV6-5 to TRBJ1-6; TRBD1 aligns across 8 bases. Germline V gene sequence: CDR1 MNHEY, CDR2 SVGAGI. Losses at the gene ends were 6 bases for V and 9 bases for J; bases not matched to a gene: 10. CDR3 length equals 15 residues. CDR3 protein: CASSWDRSGGSPLHF. The CDR3 DNA reads TGTGCCAGCAGCTGGGACAGGTCCGGTGGTTCACCCCTCCACTTT.

The chain combines TRBV6-5 with TRBJ2-2, with a tentative D call TRBD1 (5 bases). The V end was cut by 6 bases, the J end by 1 base, with 12 bases between. Per germline, CDR1 MNHEY and CDR2 SVGAGI. The CDR3 contains 15 residues. DNA of the CDR3: TGTGCCAGCAGAAAGGGGCTCTTGAACACCGGGGAGCTGTTTTTT. This encodes CASRKGLLNTGELFF.

The CDR3 reads CATSREPGTVGQETQYF. CDR3 DNA sequence: TGTGCCACCAGCAGGGAACCCGGGACAGTTGGTCAAGAGACCCAGTACTTC. This chain uses TRBV15 with TRBJ2-5; 7 positions agree with TRBD1. Germline V CDR1 and CDR2: LNHNV, YYDKDF (reference sequence). There are 17 residues in the CDR3. Germline trimming cut 3 bases from V and 2 bases from J; bases unmatched to any gene: 12.

This chain connects TRBV11-1 to TRBJ2-1, with D perhaps TRBD2 (6 bases). Trimming took off 4 bases at V and 5 bases at J, with 6 bases between the two ends. Germline CDR1 is SGHAT and CDR2 is FQDESV (reference sequence). The CDR3 sequence is 12 residues long. The CDR3 DNA sequence: TGTGCCAGCAGCTGGGGGGACAATGAGCAGTTCTTC. Protein product: CASSWGDNEQFF.

The CDR3 sequence is CASSLSSGGRDEQFF. CDR3 DNA sequence: TGCGCCAGCAGCTTGAGTAGCGGGGGTAGGGATGAGCAGTTCTTC. The J gene is TRBJ2-1, the V gene TRBV5-1, with 9 bases identical to TRBD2. Germline loops: CDR1 SGHRS, CDR2 YFSETQ. V trimming: 1 base; J trimming: 8 bases; junction bases outside the gene matches: 7. CDR3 length: 15 residues.